This is a list of T cell receptor beta chains from one sample in a study of T cells after posttransplantation cyclophosphamide. The data were produced by immunoSEQ multiplex PCR, yet TCRdb's version contains in-frame clones alone and is incomplete. Recorded here are 25,000 to 35,000 clones, with no singletons, and the ten leading clones hold 4.8%. Material: PBMCs. The receptors stem from a woman under 40 in good health and a related stem cell transplant donor. The CDR3 runs from the conserved cysteine through the conserved F or W. D genes are given only for firm matches. The listing skips clone size in some rows; elsewhere it reads once, few, many or a size class.

abundance: many
d_gene: .
j_gene: TRBJ2-2
len: 14
v_gene: TRBV2
CDR3nt: TGTGCCAGCAGTGGACAGCGGAACACCGGGGAGCTGTTTTTT
CDR3aa: CASSGQRNTGELFF

abundance: many
d_gene: .
j_gene: TRBJ1-3
len: 16
v_gene: TRBV4-2
CDR3nt: TGTGCCAGCAGCCCATTATTCGGGGTCTCTGGAAACACCATATATTTT
CDR3aa: CASSPLFGVSGNTIYF

abundance: many
d_gene: .
j_gene: TRBJ1-6
len: 15
v_gene: TRBV9
CDR3nt: TGTGCCAGCAGCACTGGGGGTAGCGGGAATTCACCCCTCCACTTT
CDR3aa: CASSTGGSGNSPLHF

abundance: .
d_gene: .
j_gene: TRBJ1-1
len: 14
v_gene: TRBV7-2
CDR3nt: TGTGCCAGCAGCTTGGGGCATATGAACACTGAAGCTTTCTTT
CDR3aa: CASSLGHMNTEAFF

abundance: many
d_gene: .
j_gene: TRBJ2-7
len: 11
v_gene: TRBV7-2
CDR3nt: TGTGCCAGCAGCTCTGCCTACGAGCAGTACTTC
CDR3aa: CASSSAYEQYF

abundance: many
d_gene: TRBD1
j_gene: TRBJ1-6
len: 15
v_gene: TRBV7-2
CDR3nt: TGTGCCAGCAGCTTATGGGCAGGGGGTAATTCACCCCTCCACTTT
CDR3aa: CASSLWAGGNSPLHF

abundance: many
d_gene: TRBD2
j_gene: TRBJ2-1
len: 19
v_gene: TRBV13
CDR3nt: TGTGCCAGCAGCTCAAGTCCGGGGGGGACTAGCGGGGCCGGCAATGAGCAGTTCTTC
CDR3aa: CASSSSPGGTSGAGNEQFF

abundance: many
d_gene: TRBD1
j_gene: TRBJ1-1
len: 16
v_gene: TRBV19
CDR3nt: TGTGCCAGTCGTTCCGGGACAGGGGGCCGGAACACTGAAGCTTTCTTT
CDR3aa: CASRSGTGGRNTEAFF

abundance: many
d_gene: TRBD2
j_gene: TRBJ2-3
len: 16
v_gene: TRBV2
CDR3nt: TGTGCCAGCAATCAGCGGGGGGGCCTTAGCACAGATACGCAGTATTTT
CDR3aa: CASNQRGGLSTDTQYF

abundance: many
d_gene: .
j_gene: TRBJ1-1
len: 11
v_gene: TRBV9
CDR3nt: TGTGCCAGCAGCGTAGCCAGGGTGGCTTTCTTT
CDR3aa: CASSVARVAFF

abundance: medium-sized
d_gene: .
j_gene: TRBJ1-6
len: 14
v_gene: TRBV4-2
CDR3nt: TGTGCCAGCAGCCAAGAGGGGGCGCGGTCACCCCTCCACTTT
CDR3aa: CASSQEGARSPLHF

abundance: many
d_gene: .
j_gene: TRBJ2-7
len: 13
v_gene: TRBV6-2/TRBV6-3
CDR3nt: TGTGCCAGCAGCAGAAGTGGGCTCTACGAGCAGTACTTC
CDR3aa: CASSRSGLYEQYF

abundance: few
d_gene: .
j_gene: TRBJ1-5
len: 13
v_gene: TRBV18
CDR3nt: TGTGCCAGCTCACCACCTCAGGGATGGCCCCAGCATTTT
CDR3aa: CASSPPQGWPQHF

abundance: many
d_gene: .
j_gene: TRBJ1-3
len: 17
v_gene: TRBV2
CDR3nt: TGTGCCAGCAGTCTTGGGACTCCACGGGGCTCTGGAAACACCATATATTTT
CDR3aa: CASSLGTPRGSGNTIYF

abundance: many
d_gene: TRBD1
j_gene: TRBJ2-7
len: 17
v_gene: TRBV11-2
CDR3nt: TGTGCCAGCAGCTTAGACCTCTGGGGACAGGGGGCGCCCGAGCAGTACTTC
CDR3aa: CASSLDLWGQGAPEQYF

abundance: many
d_gene: TRBD1
j_gene: TRBJ2-2
len: 15
v_gene: TRBV5-4
CDR3nt: TGTGCCAGCAGCTGGGACAGGGGTTCGGCCGGGGAGCTGTTTTTT
CDR3aa: CASSWDRGSAGELFF

abundance: many
d_gene: TRBD1
j_gene: TRBJ1-2
len: 14
v_gene: TRBV18
CDR3nt: TGTGCCAGCTCACCAGGGGACAGGCGGCGCGGCTACACCTTC
CDR3aa: CASSPGDRRRGYTF

abundance: few
d_gene: TRBD1
j_gene: TRBJ2-5
len: 14
v_gene: TRBV10-3
CDR3nt: TGTGCCATCAACCGGGACAGGCGGCAAGAGACCCAGTACTTC
CDR3aa: CAINRDRRQETQYF

abundance: many
d_gene: TRBD1
j_gene: TRBJ2-2
len: 13
v_gene: TRBV6-1
CDR3nt: TGTGCCAGCCTGACAGGGGTTGCCGGGGAGCTGTTTTTT
CDR3aa: CASLTGVAGELFF

abundance: many
d_gene: .
j_gene: TRBJ1-6
len: 13
v_gene: TRBV6-6
CDR3nt: TGTGCCAGCAGTTACGTAGAGAATTCACCCCTCCACTTT
CDR3aa: CASSYVENSPLHF

abundance: few
d_gene: .
j_gene: TRBJ1-1
len: 13
v_gene: TRBV19
CDR3nt: TGTGCCAGTAGTACGGGTGGTCGGACTGAAGCTTTCTTT
CDR3aa: CASSTGGRTEAFF

abundance: few
d_gene: .
j_gene: TRBJ2-5
len: 14
v_gene: TRBV28
CDR3nt: TGTGCCAGCAGTCCCTGGGCAGCACAAGAGACCCAGTACTTC
CDR3aa: CASSPWAAQETQYF

abundance: few
d_gene: TRBD1
j_gene: TRBJ1-2
len: 18
v_gene: TRBV4-2
CDR3nt: TGTGCCAGCAGCCAAGAATTGGGGACAGGAAAAAGTAACTATGGCTACACCTTC
CDR3aa: CASSQELGTGKSNYGYTF

abundance: few
d_gene: .
j_gene: TRBJ1-2
len: 15
v_gene: TRBV19
CDR3nt: TGTGCCAGTAGTATAGGGGGCCCGTTCCACTATGGCTACACCTTC
CDR3aa: CASSIGGPFHYGYTF

abundance: .
d_gene: TRBD1
j_gene: TRBJ2-1
len: 16
v_gene: TRBV11-2
CDR3nt: TGTGCCAGCAGCCACCTGGGGGCAGGGGGATACAATGAGCAGTTCTTC
CDR3aa: CASSHLGAGGYNEQFF

abundance: many
d_gene: .
j_gene: TRBJ1-5
len: 14
v_gene: TRBV7-9
CDR3nt: TGTGCCAGCAGCCCGAAAGGGGGCAATCAGCCCCAGCATTTT
CDR3aa: CASSPKGGNQPQHF

abundance: many
d_gene: TRBD1
j_gene: TRBJ2-2
len: 14
v_gene: TRBV6-2/TRBV6-3
CDR3nt: TGTGCCAGCGGAAGACAGGGAAACACCGGGGAGCTGTTTTTT
CDR3aa: CASGRQGNTGELFF

abundance: many
d_gene: TRBD1
j_gene: TRBJ2-4
len: 15
v_gene: TRBV7-9
CDR3nt: TGTGCCAGCAGCGCACCACAGGGGAGTGTTCGCATTCAGTACTTC
CDR3aa: CASSAPQGSVRIQYF

abundance: many
d_gene: .
j_gene: TRBJ1-1
len: 13
v_gene: TRBV15
CDR3nt: TGTGCCACCAGCAGAGAAGCGACGAGGGAAGCTTTCTTT
CDR3aa: CATSREATREAFF

abundance: many
d_gene: .
j_gene: TRBJ2-2
len: 15
v_gene: TRBV2
CDR3nt: TGTGCCAGCAGCGGGGGACGAATCCTTCCCGGGGAGCTGTTTTTT
CDR3aa: CASSGGRILPGELFF

abundance: many
d_gene: .
j_gene: TRBJ1-5
len: 14
v_gene: TRBV10-3
CDR3nt: TGTGCCATCAGTGAGTCGGGGCAGGGGCAGCCCCAGCATTTT
CDR3aa: CAISESGQGQPQHF